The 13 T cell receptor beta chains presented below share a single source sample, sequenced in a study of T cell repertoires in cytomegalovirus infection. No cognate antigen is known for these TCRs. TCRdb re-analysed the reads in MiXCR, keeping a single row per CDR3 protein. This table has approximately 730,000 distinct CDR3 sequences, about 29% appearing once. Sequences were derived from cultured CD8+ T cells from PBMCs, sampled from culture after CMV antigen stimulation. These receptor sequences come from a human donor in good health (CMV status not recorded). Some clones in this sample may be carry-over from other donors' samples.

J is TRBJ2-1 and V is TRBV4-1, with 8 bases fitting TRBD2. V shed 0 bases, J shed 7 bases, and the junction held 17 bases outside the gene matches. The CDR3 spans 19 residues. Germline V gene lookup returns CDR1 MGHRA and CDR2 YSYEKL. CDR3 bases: TGCGCCAGCAGCCAAGATCGGGGGCCGAGACTAGCGATGGGGAATGAGCAGTTCTTC. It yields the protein CASSQDRGPRLAMGNEQFF.

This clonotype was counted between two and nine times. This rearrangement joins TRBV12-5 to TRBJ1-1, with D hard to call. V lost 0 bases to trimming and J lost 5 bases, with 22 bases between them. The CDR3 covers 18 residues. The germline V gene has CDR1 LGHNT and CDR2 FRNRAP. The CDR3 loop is CASGLVLEGPGSATEAFF. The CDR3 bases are TGTGCTAGTGGTTTGGTACTTGAGGGCCCGGGTTCCGCAACTGAAGCTTTCTTT.

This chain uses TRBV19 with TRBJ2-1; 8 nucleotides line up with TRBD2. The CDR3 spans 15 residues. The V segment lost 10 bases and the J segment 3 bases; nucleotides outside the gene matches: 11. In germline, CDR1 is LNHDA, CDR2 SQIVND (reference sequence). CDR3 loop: CATTPGGQGYNEQFF. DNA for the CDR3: TGTGCCACAACCCCGGGGGGGCAAGGCTACAATGAGCAGTTCTTC.

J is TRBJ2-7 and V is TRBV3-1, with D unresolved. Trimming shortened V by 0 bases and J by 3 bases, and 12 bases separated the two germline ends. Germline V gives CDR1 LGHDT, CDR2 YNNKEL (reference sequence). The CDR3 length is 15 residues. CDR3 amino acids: CASSQDLVRNYEQYF. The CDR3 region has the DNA TGTGCCAGCAGCCAAGATTTAGTCAGGAACTACGAGCAGTACTTC.

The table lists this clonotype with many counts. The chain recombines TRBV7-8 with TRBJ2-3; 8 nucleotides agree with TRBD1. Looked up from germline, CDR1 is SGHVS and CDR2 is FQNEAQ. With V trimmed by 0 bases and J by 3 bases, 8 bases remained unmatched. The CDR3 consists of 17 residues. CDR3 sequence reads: CASSLAQAGGGTDTQYF. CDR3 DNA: TGTGCCAGCAGCTTAGCGCAGGCAGGGGGCGGGACAGATACGCAGTATTTT. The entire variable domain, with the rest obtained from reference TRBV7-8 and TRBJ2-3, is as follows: GAGVSQSPRYKVAKRGQDVALRCDPISGHVSLFWYQQALGQGPEFLTYFQNEAQLDKSGLPSDRFFAERPEGSVSTLKIQRTQQEDSAVYLCASSLAQAGGGTDTQYFGPGTRLTVL.

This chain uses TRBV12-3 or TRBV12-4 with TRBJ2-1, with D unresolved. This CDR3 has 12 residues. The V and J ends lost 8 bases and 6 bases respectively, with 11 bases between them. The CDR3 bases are TGTGCCAGCGCGCCCCCCGTCAATGAGCAGTTCTTC. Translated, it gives CASAPPVNEQFF.

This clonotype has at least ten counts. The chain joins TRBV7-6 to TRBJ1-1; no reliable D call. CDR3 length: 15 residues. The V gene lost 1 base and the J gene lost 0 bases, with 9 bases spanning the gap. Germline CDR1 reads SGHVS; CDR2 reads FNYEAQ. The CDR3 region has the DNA TGTGCCAGCAGCTTAGAAGGGATAATGAACACTGAAGCTTTCTTT. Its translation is CASSLEGIMNTEAFF.

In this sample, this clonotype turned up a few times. CDR3 residues: CASSPPRGKAKNIQYF. CDR3 nucleotides: TGTGCCAGCAGTCCACCCCGGGGGAAAGCCAAAAACATTCAGTACTTC. The V and J genes are TRBV27 and TRBJ2-4; D possibly corresponds to TRBD2 (6 bases). The germline gives CDR1 MNHEY, CDR2 SMNVEV (reference sequence). This CDR3 spans 16 amino acids. Trimming stripped 5 bases from V and 0 bases from J, with 14 bases between.

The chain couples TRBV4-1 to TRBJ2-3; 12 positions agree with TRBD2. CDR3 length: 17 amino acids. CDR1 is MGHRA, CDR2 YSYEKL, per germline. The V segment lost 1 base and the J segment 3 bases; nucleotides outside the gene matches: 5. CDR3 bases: TGCGCCAGCAGCCAAGTATCTAGCGGGGGGGCAACAGATACGCAGTATTTT. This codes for CASSQVSSGGATDTQYF.

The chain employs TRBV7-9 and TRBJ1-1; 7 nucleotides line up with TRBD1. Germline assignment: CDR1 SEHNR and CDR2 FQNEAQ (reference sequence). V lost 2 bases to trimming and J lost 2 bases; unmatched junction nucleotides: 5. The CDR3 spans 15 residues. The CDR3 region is CASSLTGASNTEAFF. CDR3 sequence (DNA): TGTGCCAGCAGCTTAACAGGGGCTTCCAACACTGAAGCTTTCTTT.

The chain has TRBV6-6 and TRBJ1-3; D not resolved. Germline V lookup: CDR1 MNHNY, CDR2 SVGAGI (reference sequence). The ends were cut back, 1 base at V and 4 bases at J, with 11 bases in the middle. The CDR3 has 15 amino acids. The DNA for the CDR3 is TGTGCCAGCAGTTACTATCTGGACGGAGGAAACACCATATATTTT. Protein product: CASSYYLDGGNTIYF.

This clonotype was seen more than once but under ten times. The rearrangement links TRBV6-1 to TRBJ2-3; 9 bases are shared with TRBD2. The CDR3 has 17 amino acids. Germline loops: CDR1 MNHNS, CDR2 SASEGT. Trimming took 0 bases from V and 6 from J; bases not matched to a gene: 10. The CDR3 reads CASSEALAGILRDTQYF. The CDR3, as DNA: TGTGCCAGCAGTGAAGCGCTAGCGGGGATTTTGAGGGATACGCAGTATTTT.

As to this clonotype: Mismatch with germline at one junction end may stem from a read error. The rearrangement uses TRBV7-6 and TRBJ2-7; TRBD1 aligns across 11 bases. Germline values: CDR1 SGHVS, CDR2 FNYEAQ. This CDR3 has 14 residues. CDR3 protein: CVSSLGQGAYEQYF. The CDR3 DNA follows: TGTGTCAGCAGCCTGGGACAGGGGGCCTACGAGCAGTACTTC.